This entry is about one TCR beta chain. The target antigen is unknown. This sample is drawn from a study of T cell responses to AZD1222 COVID-19 vaccine. Study-wide findings and caveats: Across the whole spike, CD4 TCRs peaked at regions 160-218 and 743-854. No repertoire was sampled before or during the peak T cell response, only after it.

Profiled with immunoSEQ multiplex PCR; TCRdb holds only in-frame clones, not every one. The table has 140,000 to 150,000 clones, around nine tenths seen once. The CDR3 is 15 amino acids. The V segment lost 5 bases and the J segment 5 bases; nucleotides outside the gene matches: 6. Per germline, CDR1 SGHVS and CDR2 FQNEAQ. The sequences come from peripheral blood, collected on day 0 of MenACWY control vaccination. The sequence was collected from an adult in good health. The chain joins TRBV7-8 to TRBJ1-6, with 7 bases lining up with TRBD1. This CDR3 reads CASSRKTGDNSPLHF. The CDR3 nucleotides are TGTGCCAGCAGCCGTAAAACAGGGGATAATTCACCCCTCCACTTT.